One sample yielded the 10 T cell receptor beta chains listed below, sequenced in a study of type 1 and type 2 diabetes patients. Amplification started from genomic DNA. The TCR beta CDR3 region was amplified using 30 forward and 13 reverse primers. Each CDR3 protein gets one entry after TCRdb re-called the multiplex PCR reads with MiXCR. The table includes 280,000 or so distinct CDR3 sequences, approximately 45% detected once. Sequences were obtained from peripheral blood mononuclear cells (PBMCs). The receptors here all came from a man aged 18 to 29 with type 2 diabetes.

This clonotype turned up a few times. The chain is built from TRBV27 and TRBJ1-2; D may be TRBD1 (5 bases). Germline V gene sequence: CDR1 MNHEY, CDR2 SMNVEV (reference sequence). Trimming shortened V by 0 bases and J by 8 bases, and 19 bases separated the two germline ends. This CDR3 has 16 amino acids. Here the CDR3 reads CASSLSNTLGERGYTF. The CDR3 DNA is TGTGCCAGCAGTTTATCCAATACCCTGGGGGAACGGGGCTACACCTTC.

CDR3 residues: CASIPEVGFSEKLFF. The CDR3, as DNA: TGTGCCAGCATTCCGGAGGTCGGGTTTTCTGAAAAACTGTTTTTT. This sequence joins TRBV2 and TRBJ1-4; no firm D call. The CDR3 has 15 residues. Germline CDR1 reads SNHLY; CDR2 reads FYNNEI. Trimming took 7 bases from V and 7 from J, leaving 19 bases between them.

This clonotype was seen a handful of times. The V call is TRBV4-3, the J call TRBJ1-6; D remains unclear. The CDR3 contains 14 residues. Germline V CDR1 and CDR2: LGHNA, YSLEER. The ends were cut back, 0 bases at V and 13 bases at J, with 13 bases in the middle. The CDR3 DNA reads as TGCGCCAGCAGCCAAGAAGGACTCAACGCGCCCCTCCACTTT. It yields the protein CASSQEGLNAPLHF.

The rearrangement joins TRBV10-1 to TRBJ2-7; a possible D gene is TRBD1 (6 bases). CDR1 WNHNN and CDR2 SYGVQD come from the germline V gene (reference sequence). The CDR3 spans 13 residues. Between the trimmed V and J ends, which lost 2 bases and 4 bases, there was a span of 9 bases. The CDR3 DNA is TGCGCCAGCAGTGAGGGGACATTTTACGAGCAGTACTTC. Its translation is CASSEGTFYEQYF.

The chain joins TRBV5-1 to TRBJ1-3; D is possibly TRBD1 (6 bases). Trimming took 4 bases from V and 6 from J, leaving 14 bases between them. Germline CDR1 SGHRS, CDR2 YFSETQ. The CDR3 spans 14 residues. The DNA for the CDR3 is TGCGCCAGCAGCCAAACACAGGGTTCAAACACCATATATTTT. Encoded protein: CASSQTQGSNTIYF.

CDR3: CASSYIRAGNTEAFF. In DNA form, the CDR3 reads TGTGCCAGCAGTTACATCCGGGCCGGAAACACTGAAGCTTTCTTT. J is TRBJ1-1 and V is TRBV27; D is unresolved. CDR3 length: 15 residues. V was pared by 4 bases and J by 2 bases, with 14 bases between. Germline CDR1 MNHEY, CDR2 SMNVEV (reference sequence).

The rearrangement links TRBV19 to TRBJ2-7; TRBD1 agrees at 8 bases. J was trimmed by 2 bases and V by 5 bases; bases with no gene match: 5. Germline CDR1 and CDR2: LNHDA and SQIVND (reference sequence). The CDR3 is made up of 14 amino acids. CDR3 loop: CASSASGGPYEQYF. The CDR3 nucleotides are TGTGCCAGTAGTGCCTCAGGGGGCCCCTACGAGCAGTACTTC.

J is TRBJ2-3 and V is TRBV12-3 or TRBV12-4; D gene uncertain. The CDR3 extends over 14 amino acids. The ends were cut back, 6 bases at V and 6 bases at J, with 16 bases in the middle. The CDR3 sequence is CASSDASGTDTQYF. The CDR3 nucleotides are TGTGCCAGCAGCGATGCCTCGGGTACCGATACGCAGTATTTT.

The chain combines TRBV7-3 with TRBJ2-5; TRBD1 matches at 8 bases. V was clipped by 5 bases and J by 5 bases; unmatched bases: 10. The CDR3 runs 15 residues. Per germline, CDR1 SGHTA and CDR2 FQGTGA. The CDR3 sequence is CASSNRGQEGETQYF. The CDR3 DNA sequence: TGTGCCAGCAGCAACCGGGGACAGGAAGGCGAGACCCAGTACTTC.

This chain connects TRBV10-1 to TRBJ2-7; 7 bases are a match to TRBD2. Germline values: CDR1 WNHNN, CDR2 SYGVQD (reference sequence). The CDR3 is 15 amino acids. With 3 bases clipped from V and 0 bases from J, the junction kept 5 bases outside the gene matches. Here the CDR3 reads CASSDMRGSSYEQYF. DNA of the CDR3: TGCGCCAGCAGTGATATGCGGGGGAGCTCCTACGAGCAGTACTTC.